The 26 T cell receptor beta chains in this list originate from one sample, sequenced in a study of blood T cells in healthy people across ages. A second about 6 to 12 cycle PCR used barcoded and J-beta primers. One entry per CDR3 protein, called by TCRdb with MiXCR from the 5' RACE reads. The profile shows hundreds of thousands of distinct CDR3 sequences, 55% to 75% of them singletons. Material for sequencing was blood. These receptors were taken from a man aged 25 to 40 in good health.

The chain recombines TRBV27 with TRBJ2-3; TRBD1 matches 8 bases. The V and J ends lost 5 bases and 5 bases, in that order; junction bases with no gene match: 6. CDR1 is MNHEY and CDR2 is SMNVEV in the germline V gene (reference sequence). The CDR3 covers 14 residues. As DNA, the CDR3 is TGTGCCAGCAGTCGCAGGACAGGGATAGATACGCAGTATTTT. Its protein is CASSRRTGIDTQYF.

CDR3 amino acids: CASGAGVRHEQFF. The CDR3 DNA reads as TGTGCCAGCGGGGCAGGGGTTAGGCATGAGCAGTTCTTC. The chain uses TRBV6-5 and TRBJ2-1, with D possibly being TRBD1 (6 bases). The V end lost 8 bases, the J end lost 8 bases, and 16 bases lay between the germline ends. CDR1 is MNHEY and CDR2 is SVGAGI in the germline V gene. The CDR3 totals 13 residues.

This chain uses TRBV29-1 with TRBJ2-7, with D possibly TRBD2 on 6 matching bases. CDR1 and CDR2 from the germline V gene are SQVTM and ANQGSEA. V was clipped by 4 bases and J by 0 bases, with 10 bases between them. The CDR3 has 13 residues. The CDR3 sequence: CSVVEGVSYEQYF. The DNA for the CDR3 is TGCAGCGTTGTGGAGGGTGTCTCCTACGAGCAGTACTTC.

V is TRBV5-1 and J is TRBJ2-1, with a tentative D call TRBD2 (5 bases). Germline V gives CDR1 SGHRS, CDR2 YFSETQ. The germline V and J ends were trimmed by 0 bases and 7 bases, with 11 bases remaining between them. The CDR3 consists of 14 residues. CDR3 nucleotide sequence: TGCGCCAGCAGCTTGGAAGGGAGAGTAAATGAGCAGTTCTTC. Translation: CASSLEGRVNEQFF.

Turning to this clonotype: Germline and junction disagree at one end, which may indicate a read error. The chain is built from TRBV5-1 and TRBJ2-3, with D tentatively TRBD1 or TRBD2 (6 bases each). This CDR3 is 15 amino acids long. Germline CDR1 SGHRS, CDR2 YFSETQ. The CDR3 sequence is CASSSEGVRTDMQYF. DNA for the CDR3: TGCGCCAGCAGCTCGGAGGGGGTTCGAACAGATATGCAGTATTTT.

This clonotype has just a few counts. This CDR3 reads CASSLWGGREGLGEQYF. The CDR3 nucleotides read TGTGCCAGCAGTTTATGGGGTGGCAGGGAGGGTCTAGGCGAGCAGTACTTC. The chain uses TRBV27 and TRBJ2-7; the match to TRBD2 covers 7 bases. Unmatched junction bases numbered 15, after V lost 1 base and J lost 6 bases. This CDR3 has 17 residues. Germline V gives CDR1 MNHEY, CDR2 SMNVEV (reference sequence).

The rearrangement uses TRBV7-9 and TRBJ2-1; D possibly uses TRBD1 or TRBD2 (5 bases each). Trimming removed 6 bases at V and 6 bases at J, with 24 bases between. CDR1 is SEHNR and CDR2 is FQNEAQ in the germline V gene (reference sequence). The CDR3 sequence is 17 residues long. The CDR3 DNA follows: TGTGCCAGCAGTATCCATACATCCAGGGAAGGAGGCAATGAGCAGTTCTTC. This gives the protein CASSIHTSREGGNEQFF.

The chain employs TRBV7-3 and TRBJ2-7, with a tentative D call TRBD2 (7 bases). The V gene's germline CDR1 is SGHTA and CDR2 FQGTGA. This CDR3 is 15 amino acids long. The V end lost 1 base, the J end lost 4 bases, and 14 bases lay between the germline ends. The CDR3 protein is CASSLIAGAPYEQYF. The CDR3 nucleotides are TGTGCCAGCAGCTTAATTGCGGGGGCACCATACGAGCAGTACTTC.

The rearrangement joins TRBV4-3 to TRBJ2-7, with a tentative D call TRBD2 (5 bases). Trimming took 2 bases from V and 7 from J, leaving 12 bases between them. The CDR3 runs 13 residues. Germline-derived CDR1 and CDR2 are LGHNA and YSLEER. CDR3: CASSQTSTHEQYF. The CDR3 region has the DNA TGCGCCAGCAGCCAAACTAGTACCCATGAGCAGTACTTC.

Notes on this clonotype: The junction shows a germline mismatch at one end, possibly a read error. J is TRBJ2-4 and V is TRBV5-1, with D perhaps TRBD2 (5 bases). The CDR3 extends over 15 amino acids. In germline, CDR1 is SGHRS, CDR2 YFSETQ. The CDR3 nucleotides are TGTGCCAGCAGCTTGGCTGGGAGCAGAGAAAACATTCAGTACTTC. It specifies CASSLAGSRENIQYF. Supplemented by reference TRBV5-1 and TRBJ2-4, the full variable domain reads KAGVTQTPRYLIKTRGQQVTLSCSPISGHRSVSWYQQTPGQGLQFLFEYFSETQRNKGNFPGRFSGRQFSNSRSEMNVSTLELGDSALYLCASSLAGSRENIQYFGAGTRLSVL.

The chain links TRBV7-2 to TRBJ2-7, with 13 bases that match TRBD2. Looked up from germline, CDR1 is SGHTA and CDR2 is FQGNSA. J gave up 3 bases and V 6 bases, and 11 bases lay outside the gene matches. This CDR3 comprises 17 residues. CDR3 DNA sequence: TGTGCCAGCAGACTTACTAGCGGGGGGGCCGGAAACTACGAGCAGTACTTC. It encodes CASRLTSGGAGNYEQYF. The variable domain in full, with the rest retrieved from reference TRBV7-2 and TRBJ2-7, is GAGVSQSPSNKVTEKGKDVELRCDPISGHTALYWYRQSLGQGLEFLIYFQGNSAPDKSGLPSDRFSAERTGGSVSTLTIQRTQQEDSAVYLCASRLTSGGAGNYEQYFGPGTRLTVT.

The gene calls are TRBV10-3 and TRBJ1-1; 8 nucleotides line up with TRBD1. Germline CDR1 is ENHRY and CDR2 is SYGVKD. The CDR3 sequence is 13 residues long. Unmatched junction bases numbered 3, after V lost 7 bases and J lost 2 bases. CDR3 region: CAIIGQGNTEAFF. The CDR3 nucleotides read TGTGCCATCATTGGACAGGGAAACACTGAAGCTTTCTTT.

The genes are TRBV5-1 and TRBJ2-6, with D maybe TRBD2 (6 bases). Between the trimmed V and J ends, which lost 0 bases and 1 base, there was a span of 8 bases. Germline-derived CDR1 and CDR2 are SGHRS and YFSETQ. The CDR3 has 16 residues. Written as DNA, the CDR3 is TGCGCCAGCAGCTTGGCGCGGGATTCTGGGGCCAACGTCCTGACTTTC. It codes for CASSLARDSGANVLTF.

There are a few counts of this clonotype. CDR3 coding DNA: TGCAGTGCTAAAGACAGGGGGCCGCACGAGCAGTACTTC. The encoded protein is CSAKDRGPHEQYF. V is TRBV20-1 and J is TRBJ2-4; TRBD1 matches 10 bases. TRBJ2-7 matches the DNA end more closely, so the J call is doubtful. The germline gives CDR1 DFQATT, CDR2 SNEGSKA (reference sequence). This CDR3 region has 13 residues.

This chain links TRBV29-1 with TRBJ2-4; TRBD1 matches 9 bases. TRBJ2-5 matches the DNA end more closely, so the J call is doubtful. This CDR3 comprises 13 residues. The germline gives CDR1 SQVTM, CDR2 ANQGSEA. CDR3 sequence: CSAEGQGEETQYF. Written as DNA, the CDR3 is TGCAGCGCAGAGGGACAGGGTGAAGAGACCCAGTACTTC.

This clonotype was counted ten times or more. This chain links TRBV7-6 with TRBJ2-7; D not resolved. The DNA end lines up better with TRBJ2-5; the J call may be wrong. The CDR3 contains 12 residues. The germline CDR1 and CDR2 sequences are SGHVS and FNYEAQ. CDR3 sequence (DNA): TGTGCCAGCAGCTTAGCTTGGGAGACCCAGTACTTC. This translates into CASSLAWETQYF.

CDR3 bases: TGCAGTGCTAGGCCAATTTACTCTGGAAACACCATATATTTT. Protein product: CSARPIYSGNTIYF. This sequence joins TRBV20-1 and TRBJ1-3; D uncertain. Per germline, CDR1 DFQATT and CDR2 SNEGSKA (reference sequence). V was cut by 3 bases and J by 0 bases, with 9 bases left in between. CDR3 length: 14 residues.

This clonotype was counted between two and nine times. V and J are TRBV3-1 and TRBJ2-3; 7 bases are a match to TRBD2. The germline V gene has CDR1 LGHDT and CDR2 YNNKEL (reference sequence). CDR3 length equals 18 residues. V dropped 4 bases and J dropped 6; count of bases not matched to a gene: 19. CDR3 region: CASSRPNLLAVDLDTQYF. As DNA, the CDR3 is TGTGCCAGCAGCCGACCCAACCTTCTAGCGGTCGACTTGGATACGCAGTATTTT.

The chain employs TRBV14 and TRBJ2-1, with D perhaps given as TRBD1 or TRBD2 (5 bases each). This CDR3 spans 14 amino acids. V was trimmed by 0 bases and J by 5 bases, leaving 8 bases between them. The germline V gene has CDR1 SGHDN and CDR2 FVKESK. Here the CDR3 reads CASSQEGTDNEQFF. The CDR3 DNA reads TGTGCCAGCAGCCAAGAGGGGACCGACAATGAGCAGTTCTTC.

In its sample, this clonotype was seen many times. This chain uses TRBV5-1 with TRBJ2-3; TRBD2 agrees at 9 bases. The CDR3 length is 16 residues. V shed 4 bases and J 2 bases; nucleotides not matched to a gene: 8. CDR1 and CDR2 from the germline V gene are SGHRS and YFSETQ. CDR3 residues: CASSPGTSSNTDTQYF. DNA for the CDR3: TGCGCCAGCAGCCCCGGGACTAGCTCTAACACAGATACGCAGTATTTT. The full variable domain, rest sourced from reference TRBV5-1 and TRBJ2-3, is KAGVTQTPRYLIKTRGQQVTLSCSPISGHRSVSWYQQTPGQGLQFLFEYFSETQRNKGNFPGRFSGRQFSNSRSEMNVSTLELGDSALYLCASSPGTSSNTDTQYFGPGTRLTVL.

The chain employs TRBV20-1 and TRBJ2-7; 8 bases agree with TRBD1. This CDR3 is 16 amino acids long. Germline trimming cut 0 bases from V and 2 bases from J; bases unmatched to any gene: 9. CDR1 DFQATT and CDR2 SNEGSKA come from the germline V gene (reference sequence). CDR3 DNA sequence: TGCAGTGCTAGAGATCACGGGACAGGTGACACCTACGAGCAGTACTTC. It specifies CSARDHGTGDTYEQYF.

The CDR3 protein is CASSMGTIEQYF. The CDR3 DNA sequence: TGTGCCAGCTCCATGGGGACTATCGAGCAGTACTTC. V usage is TRBV6-2 or TRBV6-3 and J usage is TRBJ2-7, with TRBD2 identical over 7 bases. The CDR3 is 12 amino acids. CDR1 and CDR2 (germline): MNHEY, SVGEGT. The trim removed 8 bases at V and 6 bases at J, leaving 7 bases unmatched.

The chain employs TRBV3-1 and TRBJ2-5, with 9 bases aligning to TRBD1. With V trimmed by 4 bases and J by 4 bases, 16 bases remained unmatched. This CDR3 contains 18 residues. CDR1 is LGHDT, CDR2 YNNKEL, per germline (reference sequence). The CDR3 protein is CASSPSRYGTGLGETQYF. DNA for the CDR3: TGTGCCAGCAGCCCCTCGCGGTACGGGACAGGGCTCGGAGAGACCCAGTACTTC.

The chain links TRBV7-8 to TRBJ1-1, with 7 bases matching TRBD1. Losses at the gene ends were 3 bases for V and 8 bases for J; bases not matched to a gene: 3. Germline-derived CDR1 and CDR2 are SGHVS and FQNEAQ. The CDR3 runs 12 residues. The CDR3 DNA sequence: TGTGCCAGCAGCTTCCGGACAGGCGAAGCTTTCTTT. Residues: CASSFRTGEAFF.

The chain has TRBV20-1 and TRBJ2-3, with D possibly being TRBD2 (5 bases). CDR1 and CDR2 (germline): DFQATT, SNEGSKA (reference sequence). The CDR3 extends over 14 amino acids. V was pared by 6 bases and J by 2 bases, with 15 bases between. Here the CDR3 DNA reads TGCAGTGCCCATAGGCCCGGGGACACAGATACGCAGTATTTT. It translates to CSAHRPGDTDTQYF.

This rearrangement joins TRBV28 to TRBJ2-1; D might be TRBD1 (6 bases). This CDR3 is built from 11 residues. CDR1 and CDR2 from the germline V gene are MDHEN and SYDVKM. Trimming took off 10 bases at V and 10 bases at J, with 14 bases between the two ends. The CDR3 DNA follows: TGTGCCACGGATTCCGGGACAGAGCAGTTCTTC. Translating it yields CATDSGTEQFF.